The sample holds many counts of the clone carrying this T cell receptor (beta chain). The source of the sample is a study of T-cell reconstitution after alpha-beta-depleted transplantation in children. Germline V gene sequence: CDR1 SGHAT, CDR2 FQNNGV. This CDR3 has 16 residues. With 1 base clipped from V and 4 bases from J, the junction kept 7 bases outside the gene matches. Preparation of the TCRbeta library used unique molecular identifiers. TCRdb reprocessed the PCR reads via MiXCR and lists one record per CDR3 protein. The sample carries over 150,000 distinct CDR3 sequences, approximately 6.9% recorded once.

The rearrangement uses TRBV11-2 and TRBJ2-5, with 9 bases lining up with TRBD2. The sequence was collected from a boy under 10 years old with acute lymphoblastic leukemia, due to receive a stem cell transplant. The sequencing here drew on PBMCs, taken before TCRalphabeta/CD19-depleted stem cell transplant. The CDR3 DNA reads TGTGCCAGCAGCTTAGGGGGCGGGGGGGCTTCAGAGACCCAGTACTTC. Protein: CASSLGGGGASETQYF.